The next 25 T cell receptor beta chains were all read from a single sample in a study of blood T cell repertoires in COVID-19. Data came from immunoSEQ multiplex PCR; TCRdb stores just in-frame clones and leaves some out. The sample lists approximately 160,000 clones, under 85% occurring once. The material sequenced was peripheral blood. These receptors were obtained from an older man with acute or convalescent COVID-19.

The rearrangement uses TRBV5-1 and TRBJ2-3; TRBD2 aligns across 8 bases. Germline V gene data show CDR1 as SGHRS and CDR2 as YFSETQ. This CDR3 comprises 16 residues. Germline trimming cut 0 bases from V and 4 bases from J; bases unmatched to any gene: 7. The CDR3 spells CASSLGPGTSADTQYF. The CDR3 DNA reads TGCGCCAGCAGCTTGGGACCCGGGACTAGTGCAGATACGCAGTATTTT. The full variable domain, in which reference TRBV5-1 and TRBJ2-3 provide the parts outside the CDR3, is KAGVTQTPRYLIKTRGQQVTLSCSPISGHRSVSWYQQTPGQGLQFLFEYFSETQRNKGNFPGRFSGRQFSNSRSEMNVSTLELGDSALYLCASSLGPGTSADTQYFGPGTRLTVL.

The rearrangement joins TRBV28 to TRBJ1-4; 8 nucleotides line up with TRBD1. The V segment lost 2 bases and the J segment 5 bases; nucleotides outside the gene matches: 4. CDR1 and CDR2 from the germline V gene are MDHEN and SYDVKM. The CDR3 loop spans 15 amino acids. CDR3 loop: CASSLRTGPNEKLFF. The CDR3 nucleotides read TGTGCCAGCAGTTTAAGGACAGGGCCGAATGAAAAACTGTTTTTT.

J is TRBJ1-1 and V is TRBV7-9; no reliable D call. Germline V gene data show CDR1 as SEHNR and CDR2 as FQNEAQ (reference sequence). Trimming took 5 bases from V and 1 from J, leaving 8 bases between them. This CDR3 comprises 13 residues. The CDR3 here is CASSPRRNTEAFF. The CDR3 DNA sequence: TGTGCCAGCAGCCCTCGGAGGAACACTGAAGCTTTCTTT.

The chain couples TRBV6-2 or TRBV6-3 to TRBJ1-6; D is unclear. Trimming pared 6 bases from V and 3 bases from J, leaving 12 bases between. The germline V gene has CDR1 MNHEY and CDR2 SVGEGT. The CDR3 consists of 15 residues. CDR3 protein: CASSRDGIYNSPLHF. CDR3 nucleotide sequence: TGTGCCAGCAGCCGCGACGGGATCTATAATTCACCCCTCCACTTT.

This clone was detected a few times. The V and J genes are TRBV9 and TRBJ1-1, with 7 bases aligning to TRBD1. Germline-derived CDR1 and CDR2 are SGDLS and YYNGEE. CDR3 length: 18 amino acids. Unmatched junction bases numbered 12, after V lost 0 bases and J lost 1 base. CDR3 nucleotide sequence: TGTGCCAGCAGCGTAGAGCCGCTCCCGACAGGGTGGAACACTGAAGCTTTCTTT. It encodes CASSVEPLPTGWNTEAFF. The variable domain in full, with the rest retrieved from reference TRBV9 and TRBJ1-1, is DSGVTQTPKHLITATGQRVTLRCSPRSGDLSVYWYQQSLDQGLQFLIQYYNGEERAKGNILERFSAQQFPDLHSELNLSSLELGDSALYFCASSVEPLPTGWNTEAFFGQGTRLTVV.

V gene TRBV5-1 combines with J gene TRBJ1-2, with a possible D match to TRBD1 (5 bases). Germline assignment: CDR1 SGHRS and CDR2 YFSETQ. This CDR3 has 16 amino acids. Trimming shortened V by 4 bases and J by 6 bases, and 22 bases separated the two germline ends. The CDR3 region has the DNA TGCGCCAGCAGCCCCTTCCGGGACCCCGGGGAGGATGGCTACACCTTC. It yields the protein CASSPFRDPGEDGYTF.

The rearrangement joins TRBV19 to TRBJ2-7, with a weak D call TRBD1 (6 bases). Trimming shortened V by 8 bases and J by 2 bases, and 10 bases separated the two germline ends. The CDR3 extends over 12 amino acids. Looked up from germline, CDR1 is LNHDA and CDR2 is SQIVND (reference sequence). CDR3: CASQDRTYEQYF. CDR3 DNA: TGTGCCAGTCAAGACAGGACCTACGAGCAGTACTTC.

J is TRBJ2-7 and V is TRBV27; no clear D gene. Trimming shortened V by 2 bases and J by 2 bases, and 7 bases separated the two germline ends. CDR3 length equals 13 residues. Per the germline V gene, CDR1 is MNHEY and CDR2 is SMNVEV (reference sequence). DNA for the CDR3: TGTGCCAGCAGTTTAAAAGAGACCTACGAGCAGTACTTC. Protein product: CASSLKETYEQYF.

The gene calls are TRBV19 and TRBJ2-3; D is unresolved. The germline V and J ends were trimmed by 7 bases and 0 bases, with 14 bases remaining between them. CDR3 length equals 15 residues. CDR1 and CDR2 from the germline V gene are LNHDA and SQIVND (reference sequence). The CDR3 nucleotides read TGTGCCAGTACCGGCAGGCGTACTAGCACAGATACGCAGTATTTT. This gives the protein CASTGRRTSTDTQYF.

Here the CDR3 reads CATSELTHSGANVLTF. In DNA form, the CDR3 reads TGTGCCACCAGTGAATTGACACACTCTGGGGCCAACGTCCTGACTTTC. The V gene is TRBV24-1, the J gene TRBJ2-6, with D unclear. V lost 4 bases and J lost 0, with 9 bases in between. There are 16 residues in the CDR3. Germline V gene data show CDR1 as KGHDR and CDR2 as SFDVKD.

The rearrangement uses TRBV5-6 and TRBJ2-1; 10 bases map to TRBD2. V lost 2 bases and J lost 9; bases outside the gene matches: 14. This CDR3 region has 17 residues. Germline V CDR1 and CDR2: SGHDT, YYEEEE. In DNA, the CDR3 is TGTGCCAGCAGCTTTCGCCGCCTAAAGCGGGGGGGCCCTGAGCAGTTCTTC. It encodes CASSFRRLKRGGPEQFF.

In the case of this clone: In the same sample, other DNA sequences code for this CDR3. The rearrangement uses TRBV4-1 and TRBJ2-1, with 7 bases lining up with TRBD2. Germline CDR1 is MGHRA and CDR2 is YSYEKL. Trimming removed 3 bases from V and 4 bases from J; junction bases left unmatched: 9. This CDR3 spans 16 amino acids. Here the CDR3 reads CASSQTPGGSYNEQFF. CDR3 nucleotides: TGCGCCAGCAGCCAGACCCCCGGGGGGTCGTACAATGAGCAGTTCTTC.

V and J are TRBV3-1 (or the pseudogene TRBV3-2) and TRBJ2-1, with 10 positions matching TRBD2. Germline V CDR1 and CDR2: LGHDT, YNNKEL (reference sequence). Unmatched junction bases numbered 8, after V lost 0 bases and J lost 3 bases. This CDR3 is 18 amino acids long. CDR3 in amino acids: CASSQDPLAGGFYNEQFF. The DNA for the CDR3 is TGTGCCAGCAGCCAAGATCCCTTAGCGGGAGGTTTCTACAATGAGCAGTTCTTC.

This CDR3 is CASSPPGLAGENEQYF. Here the CDR3 DNA reads TGTGCCAGCAGTCCCCCGGGACTAGCGGGAGAGAACGAGCAGTACTTC. The chain combines TRBV28 with TRBJ2-7; 14 bases match TRBD2. The CDR3 has 16 residues. In germline, CDR1 is MDHEN, CDR2 SYDVKM. V gave up 5 bases and J gave up 5 bases; unmatched junction bases: 8. Full variable domain (outside the CDR3, taken from reference TRBV28 and TRBJ2-7): DVKVTQSSRYLVKRTGEKVFLECVQDMDHENMFWYRQDPGLGLRLIYFSYDVKMKEKGDIPEGYSVSREKKERFSLILESASTNQTSMYLCASSPPGLAGENEQYFGPGTRLTVT.

The genes are TRBV27 and TRBJ1-3; D is ambiguous. Germline V gene sequence: CDR1 MNHEY, CDR2 SMNVEV (reference sequence). The CDR3 spans 17 residues. V was cut by 3 bases and J by 0 bases, with 15 bases left in between. The CDR3 nucleotides are TGTGCCAGCAGTTTCTCGGCTTCGACATTCTCTGGAAACACCATATATTTT. Its translation is CASSFSASTFSGNTIYF.

This clone was counted only a few times. The chain recombines TRBV10-3 with TRBJ1-2, with D perhaps matching TRBD1 (6 bases). The CDR3 length is 16 residues. Germline assignment: CDR1 ENHRY and CDR2 SYGVKD. The V and J ends lost 2 bases and 5 bases respectively, with 18 bases between them. The CDR3, as DNA: TGTGCCATCAGTGAGGAGGGGGGGGCGCGTTTATATGGCTACACCTTC. Amino acids: CAISEEGGARLYGYTF.

This chain links TRBV24-1 with TRBJ2-3; D might be TRBD1 (5 bases). Germline-derived CDR1 and CDR2 are KGHDR and SFDVKD. V was trimmed by 6 bases and J by 2 bases, leaving 11 bases between them. The CDR3 covers 14 residues. CDR3 DNA: TGTGCCACCAGTAGTACCAGGGACACAGATACGCAGTATTTT. Its protein product is CATSSTRDTDTQYF.

The table lists this clone with a count of one. The V call is TRBV15, the J call TRBJ2-7; 12 bases agree with TRBD1. The CDR3 runs 14 residues. V shed 8 bases, J shed 7 bases, and the junction held 9 bases outside the gene matches. Germline V gene sequence: CDR1 LNHNV, CDR2 YYDKDF (reference sequence). The CDR3 protein is CATGTGGERLEQYF. CDR3 sequence (DNA): TGTGCCACCGGGACAGGGGGCGAGCGGCTTGAGCAGTACTTC. The full variable domain, with the rest looked up from reference TRBV15 and TRBJ2-7, is DAMVIQNPRYQVTQFGKPVTLSCSQTLNHNVMYWYQQKSSQAPKLLFHYYDKDFNNEADTPDNFQSRRPNTSFCFLDIRSPGLGDTAMYLCATGTGGERLEQYFGPGTRLTVT.

This chain connects TRBV2 to TRBJ2-6, with a possible D match to TRBD1 (5 bases). Germline-derived CDR1 and CDR2 are SNHLY and FYNNEI. The CDR3 covers 15 residues. V lost 6 bases and J lost 4, with 13 bases in between. Here the CDR3 DNA reads TGTGCCAGCAGATCCAGGGTAGCCGGGGCCAACGTCCTGACTTTC. Translation: CASRSRVAGANVLTF.

The genes are TRBV12-5 and TRBJ1-1, with D tentatively TRBD1 (5 bases). V was clipped by 2 bases and J by 5 bases, with 12 bases between them. The CDR3 sequence is 14 residues long. Germline V CDR1 and CDR2: LGHNT, FRNRAP. The CDR3 loop reads CASGLRQGWTEAFF. CDR3 coding DNA: TGTGCTAGTGGTTTGCGGCAGGGCTGGACTGAAGCTTTCTTT.

V gene TRBV5-4 combines with J gene TRBJ2-2; TRBD2 matches 8 bases. Trimming at V came to 0 bases and at J to 2 bases, leaving 3 bases not matched to a gene. The CDR3 has 16 amino acids. CDR1 SGHNT and CDR2 YYREEE come from the germline V gene (reference sequence). CDR3 DNA: TGTGCCAGCAGCTTGGGTAGCGGGACTAACACCGGGGAGCTGTTTTTT. Its translation is CASSLGSGTNTGELFF. Filled out from reference TRBV5-4 and TRBJ2-2, the complete variable domain reads ETGVTQSPTHLIKTRGQQVTLRCSSQSGHNTVSWYQQALGQGPQFIFQYYREEENGRGNFPPRFSGLQFPNYSSELNVNALELDDSALYLCASSLGSGTNTGELFFGEGSRLTVL.

This clone was recorded only once. The rearrangement uses TRBV2 and TRBJ2-1; TRBD2 matches at 9 bases. The V segment lost 3 bases and the J segment 9 bases; nucleotides outside the gene matches: 9. Germline V gene sequence: CDR1 SNHLY, CDR2 FYNNEI. The CDR3 has 15 amino acids. The CDR3 DNA reads as TGTGCCAGCAGTGAGGGGTTAGCGGGAGTAAGTGAGCAGTTCTTC. Amino acid sequence: CASSEGLAGVSEQFF. Variable domain in full (rest from reference TRBV2 and TRBJ2-1): EPEVTQTPSHQVTQMGQEVILRCVPISNHLYFYWYRQILGQKVEFLVSFYNNEISEKSEIFDDQFSVERPDGSNFTLKIRSTKLEDSAMYFCASSEGLAGVSEQFFGPGTRLTVL.

V and J are TRBV6-5 and TRBJ1-3; D unresolved. V lost 9 bases, J lost 0 bases, and 9 bases lay in between. Germline CDR1 MNHEY, CDR2 SVGAGI. The CDR3 is made up of 13 amino acids. CDR3 DNA: TGTGCCAGTAGCTCCAGCTCTGGAAACACCATATATTTT. Its protein product is CASSSSSGNTIYF.

This rearrangement joins TRBV15 to TRBJ2-1, with 10 positions matching TRBD2. The germline V gene encodes CDR1 LNHNV and CDR2 YYDKDF (reference sequence). The J segment lost 4 bases and the V segment lost 3 bases, leaving 6 bases of the junction unmatched. This CDR3 spans 16 amino acids. This chain's CDR3 is CATSRVSGGIYNEQFF. The DNA of the CDR3 is TGTGCCACCAGCAGGGTTAGCGGGGGGATTTACAATGAGCAGTTCTTC.

The genes are TRBV19 and TRBJ2-3; TRBD1 matches 9 bases. CDR1 and CDR2 from the germline V gene are LNHDA and SQIVND (reference sequence). V was pared by 6 bases and J by 2 bases, with 6 bases of the junction left unmatched. This CDR3 is 15 amino acids long. The CDR3 DNA reads as TGTGCCAGTAGCACCACAGGGGGCCACACAGATACGCAGTATTTT. It is translated as CASSTTGGHTDTQYF.